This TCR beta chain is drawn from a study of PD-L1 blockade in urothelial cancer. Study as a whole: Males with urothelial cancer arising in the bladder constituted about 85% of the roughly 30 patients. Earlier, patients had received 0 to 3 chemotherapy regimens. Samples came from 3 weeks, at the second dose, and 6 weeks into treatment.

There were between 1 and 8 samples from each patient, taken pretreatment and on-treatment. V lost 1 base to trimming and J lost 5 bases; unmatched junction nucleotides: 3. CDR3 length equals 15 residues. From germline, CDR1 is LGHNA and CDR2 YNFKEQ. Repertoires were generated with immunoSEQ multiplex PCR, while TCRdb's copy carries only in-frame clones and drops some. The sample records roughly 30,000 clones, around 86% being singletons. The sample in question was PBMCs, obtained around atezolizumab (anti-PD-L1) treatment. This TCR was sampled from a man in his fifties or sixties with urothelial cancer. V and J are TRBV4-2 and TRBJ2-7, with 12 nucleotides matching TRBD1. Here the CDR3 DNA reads TGTGCCAGCAGCCAAGGAGGGACAGGGGGCCACGAGCAGTACTTC. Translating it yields CASSQGGTGGHEQYF.